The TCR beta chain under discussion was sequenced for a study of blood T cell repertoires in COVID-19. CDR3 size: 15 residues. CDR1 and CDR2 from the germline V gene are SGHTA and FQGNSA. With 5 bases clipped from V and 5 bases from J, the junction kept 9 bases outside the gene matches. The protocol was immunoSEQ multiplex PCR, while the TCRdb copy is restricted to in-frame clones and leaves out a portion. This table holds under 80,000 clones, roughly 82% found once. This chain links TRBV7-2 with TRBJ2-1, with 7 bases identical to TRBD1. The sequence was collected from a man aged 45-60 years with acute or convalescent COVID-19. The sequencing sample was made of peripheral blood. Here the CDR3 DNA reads TGTGCCAGCAGCATCAGGGGGTTCGCGAACAATGAGCAGTTCTTC. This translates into CASSIRGFANNEQFF.